Each of the 27 T cell receptor beta chains below was sequenced from the same sample in a study of beta chain features in type 1 diabetes. Expressed TCRB transcripts were sequenced after all isolated RNA was converted to cDNA. TCRdb's copy holds only in-frame clones and misses some; the assay was immunoSEQ multiplex PCR. The sample holds some 240,000 clones, 16% seen once. The antigens these receptors bind are not known. Broader study findings: Researchers report that Type 1 diabetes patients had moderately but significantly shorter TCRB CDR3s across all four CD4+ subsets.

The sequenced material came from naive CD4+ T cells from blood. These receptors all stem from a man between 25 and 39 years old with type 1 diabetes.

V and J are TRBV30 and TRBJ1-1; D is unclear. This CDR3 has 13 amino acids. Germline V lookup: CDR1 GTSNPN, CDR2 SVGIG (reference sequence). Trimming cost V 0 bases and J 4 bases, with 9 bases left between them. The CDR3 is CAWSVTDVTEAFF. CDR3 DNA: TGTGCCTGGAGTGTAACAGACGTCACTGAAGCTTTCTTT.

This clone was counted only a few times. The chain combines TRBV29-1 with TRBJ2-7, with a tentative D call TRBD2 (6 bases). Germline V lookup: CDR1 SQVTM, CDR2 ANQGSEA. This CDR3 has 14 residues. Trimming pared 6 bases from V and 3 bases from J, leaving 18 bases between. The CDR3: CSVPQGGGSYEQYF. Here the CDR3 DNA reads TGCAGCGTCCCCCAGGGAGGAGGAAGCTACGAGCAGTACTTC.

This clone was recorded a few times. The chain couples TRBV10-3 to TRBJ2-5; D gene ambiguous. Germline V lookup: CDR1 ENHRY, CDR2 SYGVKD. Trimming cost V 6 bases and J 1 base, with 15 bases left between them. The CDR3 runs 15 residues. The CDR3 sequence is CAISDIRRSQETQYF. DNA of the CDR3: TGTGCCATCAGCGACATCCGGCGGTCCCAAGAGACCCAGTACTTC.

This chain links TRBV29-1 with TRBJ2-7, with D hard to call. The CDR3 loop spans 11 amino acids. Germline V gives CDR1 SQVTM, CDR2 ANQGSEA. Trimming took off 5 bases at V and 2 bases at J, with 7 bases between the two ends. The CDR3, as DNA: TGCAGCGTTAGTGGGGCCTACGAGCAGTACTTC. Its protein product is CSVSGAYEQYF.

This clone turned up a few times. The CDR3 DNA reads TGTGCCACCAGCAGAGTAGCGGGGTACACCGGGGAGCTGTTTTTT. Translation gives CATSRVAGYTGELFF. J is TRBJ2-2 and V is TRBV15; the match to TRBD2 covers 8 bases. J was trimmed by 3 bases and V by 1 base; bases with no gene match: 1. The CDR3 length is 15 residues. Germline CDR1 and CDR2: LNHNV and YYDKDF (reference sequence).

The V and J genes are TRBV4-1 and TRBJ1-2; D ambiguous. Germline V gives CDR1 MGHRA, CDR2 YSYEKL. The V gene lost 1 base and the J gene lost 6 bases, with 9 bases spanning the gap. This CDR3 comprises 13 residues. The CDR3 coding sequence is TGCGCCAGCAGCCAAGCAACGAGGGATGGCTACACCTTC. As protein: CASSQATRDGYTF.

V and J are TRBV7-9 and TRBJ2-1, with 7 bases fitting TRBD1. The CDR3 has 17 amino acids. From germline, CDR1 is SEHNR and CDR2 FQNEAQ (reference sequence). V lost 5 bases to trimming and J lost 0 bases; unmatched junction nucleotides: 10. The CDR3 protein is CASSPRTGRSSYNEQFF. The CDR3 DNA reads as TGTGCCAGCAGCCCGAGGACAGGCCGCTCCTCCTACAATGAGCAGTTCTTC.

To note about this clone: The identical CDR3 is also encoded by other nucleotide sequences in the sample. The V and J genes are TRBV7-2 and TRBJ2-3, with a weak D call TRBD2 (5 bases). The CDR3 is made up of 12 amino acids. Germline-derived CDR1 and CDR2 are SGHTA and FQGNSA. Trimming left V 4 bases short and J 6 bases short, with 8 bases between. CDR3 region: CASSSLADTQYF. The CDR3 DNA reads TGTGCCAGCAGCTCCCTAGCTGATACGCAGTATTTT.

The V gene is TRBV29-1, the J gene TRBJ2-3, with TRBD1 as a possible D gene (6 bases). The V end was cut by 8 bases, the J end by 5 bases, with 11 bases between. This CDR3 is 11 amino acids long. Looked up from germline, CDR1 is SQVTM and CDR2 is ANQGSEA. The CDR3 loop is CSFSRGDTQYF. The CDR3 region has the DNA TGCAGCTTCTCCAGGGGAGATACGCAGTATTTT.

This chain links TRBV28 with TRBJ2-1; 11 positions agree with TRBD2. The CDR3 sequence is 17 residues long. Germline V gene data show CDR1 as MDHEN and CDR2 as SYDVKM. Trimming at V came to 4 bases and at J to 8 bases, leaving 13 bases not matched to a gene. DNA of the CDR3: TGTGCCAGCAGTTCTCCCCAACTTAGCGGGAGGGCAGATGAGCAGTTCTTC. This sequence encodes CASSSPQLSGRADEQFF.

The rearrangement uses TRBV29-1 and TRBJ2-7; 8 bases match TRBD2. Germline CDR1 and CDR2: SQVTM and ANQGSEA. Unmatched junction bases numbered 9, after V lost 6 bases and J lost 5 bases. CDR3 length: 13 amino acids. The CDR3 is CSVAGEWNNEQYF. The CDR3 bases are TGCAGCGTAGCGGGAGAATGGAACAACGAGCAGTACTTC.

This clone was observed a few times. As DNA, the CDR3 is TGTGCCAGCAGTGCAAACAGGGGGCAGAATCAGCCCCAGCATTTT. It specifies CASSANRGQNQPQHF. This chain connects TRBV25-1 to TRBJ1-5; TRBD1 matches at 9 bases. The CDR3 is 15 amino acids. The trim removed 4 bases at V and 4 bases at J, leaving 5 bases unmatched. The germline gives CDR1 MGHDK, CDR2 SYGVNS.

The gene calls are TRBV5-1 and TRBJ2-7; 8 bases align to TRBD1. Per the germline V gene, CDR1 is SGHRS and CDR2 is YFSETQ. V lost 3 bases to trimming and J lost 3 bases; unmatched junction nucleotides: 8. The CDR3 covers 15 residues. The CDR3 DNA reads as TGCGCCAGCAGCTCGACCACAGGGGGGTTCTACGAGCAGTACTTC. It specifies CASSSTTGGFYEQYF.

The chain recombines TRBV7-3 with TRBJ2-7; 15 bases are shared with TRBD2. There are 15 residues in the CDR3. V shed 5 bases and J 6 bases; nucleotides not matched to a gene: 5. Germline loops: CDR1 SGHTA, CDR2 FQGTGA. The DNA of the CDR3 is TGTGCCAGCAGCCCGCCGGGACTAGCGGGAGGCGAGCAGTACTTC. Encoded protein: CASSPPGLAGGEQYF. The complete variable domain, with remaining parts taken from reference TRBV7-3 and TRBJ2-7, reads GAGVSQTPSNKVTEKGKYVELRCDPISGHTALYWYRQSLGQGPEFLIYFQGTGAADDSGLPNDRFFAVRPEGSVSTLKIQRTERGDSAVYLCASSPPGLAGGEQYFGPGTRLTVT.

V gene TRBV6-1 combines with J gene TRBJ1-2; the match to TRBD1 covers 8 bases. The junction had 8 bases not matched to a gene; V was cut back by 6 bases and J by 2 bases. Per germline, CDR1 MNHNS and CDR2 SASEGT. The CDR3 consists of 15 residues. CDR3 protein: CASRSQGVGNYGYTF. CDR3 DNA sequence: TGTGCCAGCAGATCACAGGGGGTTGGGAACTATGGCTACACCTTC.

A few counts support this clone. This sequence joins TRBV25-1 and TRBJ2-1; D gene ambiguous. The CDR3 extends over 15 amino acids. Trimming removed 5 bases at V and 0 bases at J, with 11 bases between. CDR1 is MGHDK and CDR2 is SYGVNS in the germline V gene. This CDR3 reads CASSNSGYSYNEQFF. The CDR3 DNA follows: TGTGCCAGCAGTAACTCTGGGTACTCCTACAATGAGCAGTTCTTC.

In its sample, this clone was seen a few times. The identical CDR3 is also encoded by other nucleotide sequences in the sample. The genes are TRBV5-1 and TRBJ2-5; 7 bases are a match to TRBD1. CDR3 length equals 14 residues. Germline values: CDR1 SGHRS, CDR2 YFSETQ. J lost 1 base, V lost 3 bases, and 3 bases had no gene match. The CDR3 loop is CASSSGTAQETQYF. The CDR3 DNA sequence: TGCGCCAGCAGCTCCGGGACAGCCCAAGAGACCCAGTACTTC.

This clone turned up a few times. The V gene is TRBV4-3, the J gene TRBJ2-6; TRBD1 aligns across 7 bases. The V gene's germline CDR1 is LGHNA and CDR2 YSLEER. The J segment lost 2 bases and the V segment lost 0 bases, leaving 10 bases of the junction unmatched. The CDR3 length is 19 residues. This CDR3 reads CASSQDLQGSFPGANVLTF. CDR3 in DNA: TGCGCCAGCAGCCAAGATTTACAGGGGAGCTTTCCTGGGGCCAACGTCCTGACTTTC.

The table lists this clone with a few counts. The chain combines TRBV5-1 with TRBJ2-7, with 11 bases identical to TRBD2. Looked up from germline, CDR1 is SGHRS and CDR2 is YFSETQ. The junction had 8 bases not matched to a gene; V was cut back by 5 bases and J by 1 base. The CDR3 loop spans 16 amino acids. CDR3 amino acids: CASRRAWTSGSYEQYF. The CDR3 region has the DNA TGCGCCAGCAGGCGAGCTTGGACTAGCGGGTCCTACGAGCAGTACTTC.

The V gene is TRBV28, the J gene TRBJ1-1, with D maybe TRBD1 (5 bases). V was cut by 5 bases and J by 3 bases, with 10 bases left in between. From germline, CDR1 is MDHEN and CDR2 SYDVKM. The CDR3 length is 13 residues. The CDR3: CASSTGIDTEAFF. CDR3 bases: TGTGCCAGCAGTACAGGTATCGACACTGAAGCTTTCTTT.

This clone was counted only a few times. The gene calls are TRBV7-2 and TRBJ2-1, with no clear D. The CDR3 runs to 15 residues. V gave up 2 bases and J gave up 2 bases, with 10 bases separating them. Per the germline V gene, CDR1 is SGHTA and CDR2 is FQGNSA. The CDR3 protein is CASSLLGGAYNEQFF. The CDR3 nucleotides read TGTGCCAGCAGCTTATTGGGTGGAGCCTACAATGAGCAGTTCTTC.

This clone was seen more than once but under ten times. V is TRBV7-6 and J is TRBJ2-7; D may be TRBD1 (6 bases). The length of the CDR3 is 14 residues. CDR1 is SGHVS, CDR2 FNYEAQ, per germline. V gave up 4 bases and J gave up 5 bases, with 15 bases separating them. CDR3 in DNA: TGTGCCAGCAGCTCAATAACAGGGATTCACGAGCAGTACTTC. Translated: CASSSITGIHEQYF.

This clone was seen more than once but under ten times. The chain combines TRBV10-3 with TRBJ2-3; the D gene is possibly TRBD1 (6 bases). V was pared by 5 bases and J by 2 bases, with 14 bases between. CDR3 length equals 15 residues. CDR1 ENHRY and CDR2 SYGVKD come from the germline V gene. CDR3 sequence (DNA): TGTGCCATCAGTAAATCGACAGGATCCACAGATACGCAGTATTTT. Its protein product is CAISKSTGSTDTQYF.

The J gene is TRBJ2-7, the V gene TRBV28; D call uncertain. Trimming pared 5 bases from V and 4 bases from J, leaving 6 bases between. The CDR3 has 11 residues. Germline CDR1 and CDR2: MDHEN and SYDVKM. The CDR3 DNA is TGTGCCAGCAGTGACCGGTACGAGCAGTACTTC. This gives the protein CASSDRYEQYF.

This chain joins TRBV27 and TRBJ2-5, with unresolved D. V lost 4 bases and J lost 3, with 12 bases in between. Germline V lookup: CDR1 MNHEY, CDR2 SMNVEV (reference sequence). This CDR3 comprises 14 residues. In DNA form, the CDR3 reads TGTGCCAGCAGTTGCCCTAGTTGGGAAGAGACCCAGTACTTC. It codes for CASSCPSWEETQYF.

This chain links TRBV5-1 with TRBJ2-5; TRBD2 matches 9 bases. Germline CDR1 reads SGHRS; CDR2 reads YFSETQ. The CDR3 totals 16 residues. V lost 0 bases to trimming and J lost 4 bases; unmatched junction nucleotides: 7. In DNA, the CDR3 is TGCGCCAGCAGCTTGGATCCAGCGGGAGGCCTAGAGACCCAGTACTTC. Protein sequence: CASSLDPAGGLETQYF.

This sequence joins TRBV9 and TRBJ1-5; D is uncertain. The CDR3 extends over 15 amino acids. V lost 6 bases, J lost 1 base, and 14 bases lay in between. Germline loops: CDR1 SGDLS, CDR2 YYNGEE. CDR3 sequence (DNA): TGTGCCAGCAATCTACAAGGACCGAGCAATCAGCCCCAGCATTTT. It yields the protein CASNLQGPSNQPQHF.